Below are 9 T cell receptor beta chains sequenced from a single sample in a study of blood T cell repertoires in COVID-19. Repertoires were generated with immunoSEQ multiplex PCR, while TCRdb's copy carries only in-frame clones and drops some. The data hold approximately 150,000 clones, with approximately 88% observed a single time. The sequenced sample consisted of PBMCs or T cells enriched from blood (not recorded which). The receptors were gathered from a man aged 65 to 79 who had been exposed to COVID-19.

This clone occurred a few times. The chain couples TRBV6-5 to TRBJ1-6; 9 bases match TRBD1. The V segment lost 6 bases and the J segment 10 bases; nucleotides outside the gene matches: 10. The germline gives CDR1 MNHEY, CDR2 SVGAGI. This CDR3 has 15 residues. CDR3 amino acids: CASRPPGQGGSPLHF. The DNA for the CDR3 is TGTGCCAGCAGACCACCGGGACAGGGAGGATCACCCCTCCACTTT.

This clone appeared a few times. The V and J genes are TRBV7-6 and TRBJ2-2, with D possibly TRBD2 on 6 matching bases. Germline loops: CDR1 SGHVS, CDR2 FNYEAQ. V lost 2 bases, J lost 1 base, and 11 bases lay in between. CDR3 length: 16 residues. Here the CDR3 DNA reads TGTGCCAGCAGCTTAAACAACGGGGGGAACACCGGGGAGCTGTTTTTT. Residues: CASSLNNGGNTGELFF. Filled out from reference TRBV7-6 and TRBJ2-2, the complete variable domain reads GAGVSQSPRYKVTKRGQDVALRCDPISGHVSLYWYRQALGQGPEFLTYFNYEAQQDKSGLPNDRFSAERPEGSISTLTIQRTEQRDSAMYRCASSLNNGGNTGELFFGEGSRLTVL.

V and J are TRBV19 and TRBJ2-5, with 9 nucleotides matching TRBD2. The germline gives CDR1 LNHDA, CDR2 SQIVND (reference sequence). J was trimmed by 4 bases and V by 5 bases; bases with no gene match: 5. This CDR3 contains 14 residues. The chain's CDR3 is CASSASGNRETQYF. CDR3 sequence (DNA): TGTGCCAGTAGTGCTAGCGGGAATCGAGAGACCCAGTACTTC.

This clone was seen only a few times. This chain uses TRBV27 with TRBJ2-1; possible D gene TRBD2, 5 bases. V lost 6 bases to trimming and J lost 8 bases, with 17 bases between them. The CDR3 is 14 residues long. The germline gives CDR1 MNHEY, CDR2 SMNVEV (reference sequence). In DNA, the CDR3 is TGTGCCAGCAGCAGGTGGGTAGCGACCCATGAGCAGTTCTTC. As protein: CASSRWVATHEQFF.

CDR3 sequence (DNA): TGTGCCAGTGCCACGACAGGGAATGGCTACACCTTC. This translates into CASATTGNGYTF. This chain uses TRBV19 with TRBJ1-2; 7 bases line up with TRBD1. Trimming took 8 bases from V and 6 from J; bases not matched to a gene: 6. Germline V lookup: CDR1 LNHDA, CDR2 SQIVND (reference sequence). This CDR3 contains 12 residues. The whole variable domain, remainder taken from reference TRBV19 and TRBJ1-2, is DGGITQSPKYLFRKEGQNVTLSCEQNLNHDAMYWYRQDPGQGLRLIYYSQIVNDFQKGDIAEGYSVSREKKESFPLTVTSAQKNPTAFYLCASATTGNGYTFGSGTRLTVV.

V usage is TRBV6-5 and J usage is TRBJ1-4; TRBD1 matches 7 bases. The CDR3 length is 14 residues. Germline V gene sequence: CDR1 MNHEY, CDR2 SVGAGI. The trim removed 7 bases at V and 3 bases at J, leaving 5 bases unmatched. The CDR3 DNA reads as TGTGCCAGCAAAGCCACAGGGGCTAATGAAAAACTGTTTTTT. Its translation is CASKATGANEKLFF.

The gene calls are TRBV27 and TRBJ2-4; D is perhaps TRBD1 (6 bases). Trimming pared 3 bases from V and 8 bases from J, leaving 20 bases between. CDR1 and CDR2 (germline): MNHEY, SMNVEV (reference sequence). The CDR3 sequence is 16 residues long. The CDR3: CASSFTGTLRRDIQYF. Written as DNA, the CDR3 is TGTGCCAGCAGTTTTACAGGGACCCTAAGAAGGGACATTCAGTACTTC.

This chain connects TRBV6-5 to TRBJ1-2; D remains ambiguous. This CDR3 is built from 13 residues. Germline V gene lookup returns CDR1 MNHEY and CDR2 SVGAGI. The V end lost 6 bases, the J end lost 4 bases, and 12 bases lay between the germline ends. The CDR3 reads CASRTPAGYGYTF. The DNA for the CDR3 is TGTGCCAGCAGGACCCCAGCGGGCTATGGCTACACCTTC.

The V call is TRBV19, the J call TRBJ1-5, with 8 nucleotides matching TRBD1. The germline V gene encodes CDR1 LNHDA and CDR2 SQIVND (reference sequence). Unmatched junction bases numbered 17, after V lost 4 bases and J lost 0 bases. This CDR3 is 20 amino acids long. As DNA, the CDR3 is TGTGCCAGTAGTAAAGAGGGCCCTGGACAGGGAGAATATAGCAATCAGCCCCAGCATTTT. Translated: CASSKEGPGQGEYSNQPQHF.